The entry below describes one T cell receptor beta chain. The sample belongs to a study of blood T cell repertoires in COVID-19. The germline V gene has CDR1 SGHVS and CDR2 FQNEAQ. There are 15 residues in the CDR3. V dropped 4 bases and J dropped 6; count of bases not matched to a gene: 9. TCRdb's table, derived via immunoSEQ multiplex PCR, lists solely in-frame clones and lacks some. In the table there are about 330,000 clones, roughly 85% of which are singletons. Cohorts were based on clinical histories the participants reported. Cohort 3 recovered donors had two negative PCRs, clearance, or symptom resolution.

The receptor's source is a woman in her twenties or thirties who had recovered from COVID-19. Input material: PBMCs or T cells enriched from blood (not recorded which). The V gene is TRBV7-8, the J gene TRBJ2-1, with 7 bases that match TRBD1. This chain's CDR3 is CASSYSGTEGNEQFF. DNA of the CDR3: TGTGCCAGCAGCTATTCCGGGACAGAGGGCAATGAGCAGTTCTTC. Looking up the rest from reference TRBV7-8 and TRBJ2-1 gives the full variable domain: GAGVSQSPRYKVAKRGQDVALRCDPISGHVSLFWYQQALGQGPEFLTYFQNEAQLDKSGLPSDRFFAERPEGSVSTLKIQRTQQEDSAVYLCASSYSGTEGNEQFFGPGTRLTVL.